This T cell receptor (beta chain) emerged from a study of blood T cell repertoires in COVID-19. Original processing methods: Counts of nucleated cells, estimated from reference gene primer amplification, were obtained. Some clones are missing from TCRdb's copy, which holds only in-frame ones; the method was immunoSEQ multiplex PCR. Clonal size and the V and J genes are those of that table, whereas D and trimming came from the DNA. This sample has tens of thousands of clones, with under 85% found just once. The V gene's germline CDR1 is SGHRS and CDR2 YFSETQ. V was pared by 4 bases and J by 10 bases, with 21 bases between. The CDR3 has 15 residues.

This chain connects TRBV5-1 to TRBJ2-1; TRBD2 might be the D (6 bases). The receptor's source is a woman of 80 years or more with acute or convalescent COVID-19. The specimen was peripheral blood. CDR3: CASSMGSGVQGEQFF. In nucleotides, the CDR3 is TGCGCCAGCAGCATGGGTAGCGGCGTACAAGGGGAGCAGTTCTTC.